This T cell receptor beta chain was captured by sequencing in a study of CXCR3-negative and CXCR3-positive naive CD8 T cells (dated by TCRdb to between 2018 and 2020). For the wider study: Roughly 140 million TRB reads were obtained in total, roughly 1.5 +/- 0.3 million reads per library. Data from 11 donors, pooled across two independent experiments, went into the diversity and physicochemical repertoire analyses. Naive subsets from about five donors and memory cells from 3 donors were included in the TRBV-TRBJ cluster analysis. Broader findings and caveats from the paper: Freshly isolated PBMCs were used for most assays because CXCR3 expression went down partially after cryopreservation. Similar TRBV-TRBJ usage was shown by naive CXCR3-negative and CXCR3-positive cells from the same donor, whereas distinct patterns were shown by memory cells. TRB CDR3s from CXCR3-positive naive cells showed higher hydrophobicity (lower Kidera factor 4), lower energy, and higher strength and volume indices than CXCR3-negative naive cells. Because surface CD5, which is linked to self-reactivity in mice, was comparable between the naive subsets, TCR interaction strength was also inferred from TRB CDR3 physicochemical properties. Comparably high repertoire diversity was found in both naive subsets, whereas much lower repertoire diversity was found in memory CD8+ T cells.

Comment on this clonotype: What antigen it recognizes has not been identified.

As encoded in the germline V gene (reference sequence), CDR1 is SEHNR while CDR2 is FQNEAQ. Inclusive of the bounding cysteine and phenylalanine, the CDR3 is 13 residues long. No coding sequence is recorded. The instrument was a NextSeq 550. The Human TCR Profiling Kit (MiLaboratory) was used to prepare UMI-labeled 5' RACE TRB cDNA libraries. cDNA synthesis used the entire amount of extracted RNA, and PCR amplification then used the entire amount of cDNA produced. Libraries were prepared in parallel with an identical number of PCR cycles. As for the authors' bioinformatics: With a requirement of at least two reads per UMI, MIGEC and MiXCR extracted about 50,000 +/- 10,000 unique UMI-labeled TRB cDNA molecules per library. On average, each library contained roughly 40,000 +/- 10,000 functional in-frame TRB CDR3 nucleotide clonotypes without stop codons. Diversity metrics, including normalized Shannon-Wiener and Chao1, were computed in VDJtools after downsampling to 5000 UMI-labeled TRB molecules per sample. Clonotype-size-weighted physicochemical properties of the central five CDR3 residues (interaction energy, strength, volume and Kidera factor 4) were computed in VDJtools. TCRdb reprocessed the reads and lists each CDR3 protein sequence as a single entry, with no DNA. The V and J calls and clone size come from TCRdb's table, not from the authors' own analysis. The sample's table covers around 160,000 distinct CDR3 sequences. The ten largest clones add up to 0.25% to 0.3% of the sample.

Each CD8+ T cell subset was flow-sorted in triplicate, and around 320,000 cells per subset were placed directly into RLT lysis buffer. To exclude memory contaminants, naive CD8+ T cells were stringently defined as CD45RO-CCR7+CD27+CD95-. Using standard density gradient centrifugation, peripheral blood mononuclear cells were isolated from buffy coats. A FACSAria III was used to flow-sort naive CXCR3-negative and CXCR3-positive CD8+ T cells. An RNeasy Mini Kit was used to extract total RNA from the sorted cells. The material sequenced was naive CXCR3+ CD8+ T cells from blood. This specimen's cell subset or site label, per the study, means: CD45RO-CCR7+CD27+CD95- naive CD8+ T cells expressing CXCR3 (TNR3+). The chain is assembled from TRBV7-9 and TRBJ1-1. The TCR sequence derives from a human donor in good health. Some clones in this sample may be carry-over from other donors' samples. This receptor has the CDR3 CAGGGPKNTEAFF.